These 20 T cell receptor beta chains share one sample of origin, sequenced in a study of blood T cell repertoires in COVID-19. Method: immunoSEQ multiplex PCR; TCRdb's copy keeps in-frame clones and lacks some. The profile shows around 100,000 clones, less than 85% of them singletons. The sequenced material came from peripheral blood. The receptor source for this set is a man between 65 and 85 years old with COVID-19, enrolled during active disease.

The rearrangement links TRBV7-2 to TRBJ1-1; 9 bases align to TRBD1. The CDR3 has 15 residues. V shed 5 bases, J shed 4 bases, and the junction held 8 bases outside the gene matches. From germline, CDR1 is SGHTA and CDR2 FQGNSA. CDR3 nucleotide sequence: TGTGCCAGCAGCACAACAGGGGGCGCTCGCACTGAAGCTTTCTTT. Translated: CASSTTGGARTEAFF.

This chain uses TRBV14 with TRBJ2-2, with D unclear. V lost 1 base and J lost 2, with 8 bases in between. Per the germline V gene, CDR1 is SGHDN and CDR2 is FVKESK. The CDR3 length is 15 residues. Here the CDR3 DNA reads TGTGCCAGCAGCCAAGGGTACAGTAACACCGGGGAGCTGTTTTTT. It translates to CASSQGYSNTGELFF.

The CDR3 DNA sequence: TGTGCCAGCAGTTTATTGGGTAGCGGGAGATTGGGGGAGCAGTTCTTC. Translating it yields CASSLLGSGRLGEQFF. The V gene is TRBV28, the J gene TRBJ2-1; 9 bases fit TRBD2. Germline CDR1 reads MDHEN; CDR2 reads SYDVKM. V shed 1 base, J shed 10 bases, and the junction held 11 bases outside the gene matches. The CDR3 spans 16 residues.

The table lists this clone with a few counts. V gene TRBV14 combines with J gene TRBJ2-3; 7 nucleotides line up with TRBD1. The V segment lost 4 bases and the J segment 7 bases; nucleotides outside the gene matches: 8. The CDR3 runs 14 residues. Germline V CDR1 and CDR2: SGHDN, FVKESK. CDR3 amino acids: CASSPPYRGNTQYF. The CDR3 coding sequence is TGTGCCAGCAGCCCTCCCTACAGGGGAAATACGCAGTATTTT.

The chain combines TRBV30 with TRBJ1-5; TRBD1 might be the D (5 bases). V lost 5 bases and J lost 4, with 12 bases in between. Germline V CDR1 and CDR2: GTSNPN, SVGIG (reference sequence). This CDR3 spans 13 amino acids. The CDR3 nucleotides are TGTGCCTGGGGGGCCACCCTTAATCAGCCCCAGCATTTT. Its protein is CAWGATLNQPQHF.

This chain links TRBV28 with TRBJ1-2; possible D gene TRBD1, 6 bases. Trimming shortened V by 10 bases and J by 3 bases, and 12 bases separated the two germline ends. CDR1 and CDR2 (germline): MDHEN, SYDVKM. There are 12 residues in the CDR3. In DNA form, the CDR3 reads TGTGCCACCCGGACAGTCGACTATGGCTACACCTTC. Its protein is CATRTVDYGYTF.

V and J are TRBV28 and TRBJ1-5; no reliable D call. Germline-derived CDR1 and CDR2 are MDHEN and SYDVKM. Deletions cut 2 bases from V and 7 bases from J, with 15 bases between. This CDR3 comprises 15 residues. The CDR3 protein is CASSLGDIRSQPQHF. The CDR3 bases are TGTGCCAGCAGTTTAGGTGACATTAGGTCGCAGCCCCAGCATTTT. Complete variable domain (other parts from reference TRBV28 and TRBJ1-5): DVKVTQSSRYLVKRTGEKVFLECVQDMDHENMFWYRQDPGLGLRLIYFSYDVKMKEKGDIPEGYSVSREKKERFSLILESASTNQTSMYLCASSLGDIRSQPQHFGDGTRLSIL.

The V call is TRBV6-4, the J call TRBJ2-1; 8 nucleotides line up with TRBD2. The J segment lost 7 bases and the V segment lost 2 bases, leaving 7 bases of the junction unmatched. There are 15 residues in the CDR3. CDR1 and CDR2 (germline): MRHNA, SNTAGT. CDR3 nucleotide sequence: TGTGCCAGCAGTGACGAAGCGGGAGTAGGTAATGAGCAGTTCTTC. Amino acid sequence: CASSDEAGVGNEQFF.

V usage is TRBV9 and J usage is TRBJ2-1; 10 nucleotides agree with TRBD2. V lost 0 bases, J lost 0 bases, and 18 bases stayed unmatched. The CDR3 extends over 22 amino acids. Germline CDR1 and CDR2: SGDLS and YYNGEE. The CDR3 DNA reads as TGTGCCAGCAGCGTAGTAGTAGACTCCGGTTGGACTAGCGGTAGCTCCTACAATGAGCAGTTCTTC. It encodes CASSVVVDSGWTSGSSYNEQFF.

This chain joins TRBV5-5 and TRBJ1-1; 7 bases match TRBD1. The germline CDR1 and CDR2 sequences are SGHKS and YYEKEE (reference sequence). The trim removed 4 bases at V and 1 base at J, leaving 7 bases unmatched. The CDR3 runs to 15 residues. CDR3 nucleotides: TGTGCCAGCAGCCCAGGGGGTACTACGAACACTGAAGCTTTCTTT. Translated, it gives CASSPGGTTNTEAFF.

This clone occurred once. CDR3 sequence reads: CASSLWIGGTFYGYTF. For the CDR3, the DNA is TGTGCCAGCAGTTTATGGATCGGAGGCACCTTTTATGGCTACACCTTC. The chain recombines TRBV28 with TRBJ1-2; D not resolved. Trimming took 0 bases from V and 5 from J, leaving 16 bases between them. Per germline, CDR1 MDHEN and CDR2 SYDVKM. The CDR3 has 16 amino acids.

The chain carries TRBV12-3 or TRBV12-4 and TRBJ2-1; TRBD2 matches at 7 bases. The CDR3 loop spans 13 amino acids. Germline trimming cut 8 bases from V and 10 bases from J; bases unmatched to any gene: 11. CDR3 protein: CASRRGSEGEQFF. For the CDR3, the DNA is TGTGCCAGCCGGCGCGGGAGCGAAGGCGAGCAGTTCTTC.

The gene calls are TRBV6-5 and TRBJ1-1, with D possibly being TRBD1 (6 bases). Per the germline V gene, CDR1 is MNHEY and CDR2 is SVGAGI. This CDR3 is 15 amino acids long. Deletions cut 5 bases from V and 0 bases from J, with 13 bases between. CDR3 DNA sequence: TGTGCCAGCAGTAGCCCGGGGGGCATGAACACTGAAGCTTTCTTT. Translated: CASSSPGGMNTEAFF.

This chain uses TRBV2 with TRBJ1-3, with unresolved D. The CDR3 contains 11 residues. Deletions cut 9 bases from V and 8 bases from J, with 11 bases between. Looked up from germline, CDR1 is SNHLY and CDR2 is FYNNEI. CDR3 protein: CAREEVDTIYF. The CDR3 region has the DNA TGTGCCAGGGAGGAGGTAGACACCATATATTTT.

The chain joins TRBV9 to TRBJ2-5; no reliable D call. Per germline, CDR1 SGDLS and CDR2 YYNGEE. Trimming shortened V by 4 bases and J by 1 base, and 17 bases separated the two germline ends. The CDR3 sequence is 16 residues long. The CDR3 loop is CASSRGQSSRQETQYF. Written as DNA, the CDR3 is TGTGCCAGCAGCCGAGGTCAAAGTAGTCGCCAAGAGACCCAGTACTTC.

The sample holds many counts of this clone. The chain has TRBV7-9 and TRBJ2-1; 9 bases match TRBD2. Germline V gives CDR1 SEHNR, CDR2 FQNEAQ (reference sequence). With V trimmed by 5 bases and J by 3 bases, 11 bases remained unmatched. This CDR3 comprises 17 residues. CDR3: CASSPPPRLAVYNEQFF. CDR3 nucleotides: TGTGCCAGCAGCCCCCCCCCGAGACTAGCGGTCTACAATGAGCAGTTCTTC.

This clone was seen only a few times. This chain joins TRBV4-1 and TRBJ2-7, with D possibly matching TRBD1 (7 bases). The length of the CDR3 is 15 residues. Germline values: CDR1 MGHRA, CDR2 YSYEKL. The germline V and J ends were trimmed by 1 base and 2 bases, with 12 bases remaining between them. DNA of the CDR3: TGCGCCAGCAGCCAAGGGCAGGGGGGTCCCTACGAGCAGTACTTC. Encoded protein: CASSQGQGGPYEQYF.

The chain couples TRBV6-5 to TRBJ2-3; 8 nucleotides line up with TRBD2. CDR1 MNHEY and CDR2 SVGAGI come from the germline V gene. The trim removed 2 bases at V and 5 bases at J, leaving 9 bases unmatched. CDR3 length: 16 amino acids. Here the CDR3 reads CASSYGPGLVEDTQYF. The CDR3 DNA is TGTGCCAGCAGTTACGGCCCGGGACTAGTCGAAGATACGCAGTATTTT.

This chain links TRBV7-2 with TRBJ1-5; D might be TRBD1 (6 bases). This CDR3 is 16 amino acids long. Trimming removed 9 bases at V and 4 bases at J, with 22 bases between. Germline lookup yields CDR1 SGHTA and CDR2 FQGNSA. The CDR3 sequence is CASRQRGGQGNQPQHF. The CDR3 bases are TGTGCCAGTCGACAACGGGGGGGCCAGGGTAATCAGCCCCAGCATTTT.

This clone occurred once. V is TRBV5-4 and J is TRBJ1-1, with D maybe TRBD1 (6 bases). CDR1 and CDR2 from the germline V gene are SGHNT and YYREEE (reference sequence). V was shortened by 4 bases and J by 8 bases, with 18 bases between the two germline ends. The CDR3 spans 14 residues. CDR3 nucleotide sequence: TGTGCCAGCAGCCTTAGTGGGGGCGCGTTAGAAGCTTTCTTT. Encoded protein: CASSLSGGALEAFF.